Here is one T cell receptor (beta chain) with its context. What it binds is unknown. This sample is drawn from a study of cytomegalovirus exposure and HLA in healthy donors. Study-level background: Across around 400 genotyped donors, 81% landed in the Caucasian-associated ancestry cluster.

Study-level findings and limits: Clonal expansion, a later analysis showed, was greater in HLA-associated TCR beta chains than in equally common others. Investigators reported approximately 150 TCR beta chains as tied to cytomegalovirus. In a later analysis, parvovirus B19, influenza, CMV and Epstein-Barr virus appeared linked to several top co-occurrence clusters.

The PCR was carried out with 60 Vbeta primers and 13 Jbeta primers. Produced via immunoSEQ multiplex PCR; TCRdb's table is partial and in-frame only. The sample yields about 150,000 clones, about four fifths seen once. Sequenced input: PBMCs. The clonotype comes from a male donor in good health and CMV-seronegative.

The CDR3 is CASLPGTDKNIQYF. The CDR3 DNA sequence: TGTGCCAGCCTTCCCGGGACAGACAAAAACATTCAGTACTTC. The genes are TRBV21-1 and TRBJ2-4; TRBD1 is taken as the D call from the table, unchecked against the DNA. TRBV21-1 is tagged as a pseudogene. The CDR3 runs to 14 residues.